Given below is one T cell receptor (beta chain) in context. Its target is not known. The germline CDR1 and CDR2 sequences are SGHTA and FQGNSA. Trimming removed 4 bases from V and 0 bases from J, with 14 bases in between. This CDR3 spans 16 amino acids. The sample comes from a study of shared clonotypes between healthy human individuals. Study-wide context: Researchers drew samples from a couple of women and three men aged 18 to 49. General observations from the study: The researchers took only blood, and tissue repertoires probably look different.

Sequencing was performed with immunoSEQ multiplex PCR; in TCRdb, only in-frame clones are kept and a portion is missing. The top ten clones hold more than 0.35% of a sample with fewer than 2.5 million clones, more than 85% of them seen once. Source material: naive CD4+ T cells from PBMCs. The subset was: CD45RA+ positively selected. This rearrangement joins TRBV7-2 to TRBJ2-3, with D perhaps matching TRBD2 (5 bases). The TCR was taken from a man aged 18 to 30 in good health. Some clones in this sample may be carry-over from other donors' samples. This CDR3 is CASSSGQRTSTDTQYF. The CDR3 bases are TGTGCCAGCAGCTCCGGGCAGCGGACTAGCACAGATACGCAGTATTTT.